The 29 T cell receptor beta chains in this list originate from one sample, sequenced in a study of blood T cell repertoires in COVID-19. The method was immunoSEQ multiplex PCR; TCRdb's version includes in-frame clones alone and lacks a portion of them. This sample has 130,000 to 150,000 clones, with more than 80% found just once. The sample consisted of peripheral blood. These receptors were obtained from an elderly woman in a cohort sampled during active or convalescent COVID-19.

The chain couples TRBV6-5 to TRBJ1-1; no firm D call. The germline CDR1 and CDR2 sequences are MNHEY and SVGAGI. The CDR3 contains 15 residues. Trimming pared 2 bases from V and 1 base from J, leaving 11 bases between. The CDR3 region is CASSYMGSRNTEAFF. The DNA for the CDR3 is TGTGCCAGCAGTTACATGGGGAGTAGGAACACTGAAGCTTTCTTT.

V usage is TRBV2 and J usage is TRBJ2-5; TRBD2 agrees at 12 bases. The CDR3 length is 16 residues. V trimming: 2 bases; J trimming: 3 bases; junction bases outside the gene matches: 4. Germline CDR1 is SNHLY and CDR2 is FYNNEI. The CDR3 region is CASSESASGGEETQYF. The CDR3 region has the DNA TGTGCCAGCAGTGAATCGGCTAGCGGGGGGGAAGAGACCCAGTACTTC.

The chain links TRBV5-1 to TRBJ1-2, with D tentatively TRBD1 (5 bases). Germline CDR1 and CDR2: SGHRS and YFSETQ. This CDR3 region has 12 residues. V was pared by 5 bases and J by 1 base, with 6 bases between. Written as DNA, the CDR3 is TGCGCCAGCAGTAGGGGTAACTATGGCTACACCTTC. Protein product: CASSRGNYGYTF.

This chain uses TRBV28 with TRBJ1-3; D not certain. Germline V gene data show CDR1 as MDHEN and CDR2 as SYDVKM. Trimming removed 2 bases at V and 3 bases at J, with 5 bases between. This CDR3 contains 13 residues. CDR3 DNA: TGTGCCAGCAGTTTACAGATTGGAAACACCATATATTTT. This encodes CASSLQIGNTIYF.

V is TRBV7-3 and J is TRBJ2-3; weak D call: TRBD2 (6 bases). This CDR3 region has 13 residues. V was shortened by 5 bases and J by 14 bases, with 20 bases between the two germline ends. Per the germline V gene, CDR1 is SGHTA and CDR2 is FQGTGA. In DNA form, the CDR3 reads TGTGCCAGCAGCACCCACTTAGCGCGGGAAAGGTATTTT. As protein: CASSTHLARERYF.

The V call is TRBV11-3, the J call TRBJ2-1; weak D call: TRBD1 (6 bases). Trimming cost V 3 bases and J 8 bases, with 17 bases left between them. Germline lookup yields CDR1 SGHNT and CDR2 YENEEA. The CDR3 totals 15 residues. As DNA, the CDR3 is TGTGCCAGCAGCTTGGGTCTACAGGGACGCCATGAGCAGTTCTTC. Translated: CASSLGLQGRHEQFF.

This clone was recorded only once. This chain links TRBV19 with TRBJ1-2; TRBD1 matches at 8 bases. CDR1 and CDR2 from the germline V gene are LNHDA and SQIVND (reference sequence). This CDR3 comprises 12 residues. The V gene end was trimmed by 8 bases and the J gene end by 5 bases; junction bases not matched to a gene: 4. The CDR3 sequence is CASDRGGYGYTF. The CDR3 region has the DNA TGTGCCAGTGACAGGGGCGGGTATGGCTACACCTTC. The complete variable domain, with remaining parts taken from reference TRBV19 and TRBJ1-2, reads DGGITQSPKYLFRKEGQNVTLSCEQNLNHDAMYWYRQDPGQGLRLIYYSQIVNDFQKGDIAEGYSVSREKKESFPLTVTSAQKNPTAFYLCASDRGGYGYTFGSGTRLTVV.

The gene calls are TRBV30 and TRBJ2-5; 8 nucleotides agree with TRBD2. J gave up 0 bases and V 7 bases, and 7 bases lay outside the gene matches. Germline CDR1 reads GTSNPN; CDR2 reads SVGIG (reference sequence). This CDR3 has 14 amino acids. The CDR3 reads CAFHGGEYQETQYF. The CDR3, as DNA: TGTGCCTTTCACGGGGGGGAGTACCAAGAGACCCAGTACTTC.

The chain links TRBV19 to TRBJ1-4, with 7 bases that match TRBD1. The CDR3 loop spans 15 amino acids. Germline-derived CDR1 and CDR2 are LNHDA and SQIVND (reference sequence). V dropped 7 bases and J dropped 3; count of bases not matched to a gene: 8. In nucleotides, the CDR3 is TGTGCCAGTAAAATCGGGCAGGGGGCTAATGAAAAACTGTTTTTT. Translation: CASKIGQGANEKLFF.

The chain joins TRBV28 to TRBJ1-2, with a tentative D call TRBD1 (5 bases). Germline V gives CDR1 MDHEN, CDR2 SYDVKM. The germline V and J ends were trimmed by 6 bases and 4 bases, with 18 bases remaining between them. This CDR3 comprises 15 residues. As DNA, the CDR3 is TGTGCCAGCAGCCCTCAGGGACTTGTGCCCTATGGCTACACCTTC. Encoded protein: CASSPQGLVPYGYTF.

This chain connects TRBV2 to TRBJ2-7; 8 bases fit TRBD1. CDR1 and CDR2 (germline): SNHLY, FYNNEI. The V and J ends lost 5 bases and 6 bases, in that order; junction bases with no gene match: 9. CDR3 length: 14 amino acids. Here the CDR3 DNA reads TGTGCCAGCAGTTCGGGACAGGACAGTAGCGAGCAGTACTTC. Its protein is CASSSGQDSSEQYF.

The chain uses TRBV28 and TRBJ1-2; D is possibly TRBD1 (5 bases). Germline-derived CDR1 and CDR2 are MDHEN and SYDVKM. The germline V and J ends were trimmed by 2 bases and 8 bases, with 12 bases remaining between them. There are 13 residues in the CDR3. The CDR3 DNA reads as TGTGCCAGCAGTTTAACGCAGGGCAGCGGCTACACCTTC. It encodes CASSLTQGSGYTF.

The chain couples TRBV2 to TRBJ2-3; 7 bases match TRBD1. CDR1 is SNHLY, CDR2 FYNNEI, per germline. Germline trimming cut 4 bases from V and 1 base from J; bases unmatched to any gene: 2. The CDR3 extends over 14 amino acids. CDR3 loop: CASSAGQGTDTQYF. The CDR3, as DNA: TGTGCCAGCAGTGCAGGACAGGGCACAGATACGCAGTATTTT.

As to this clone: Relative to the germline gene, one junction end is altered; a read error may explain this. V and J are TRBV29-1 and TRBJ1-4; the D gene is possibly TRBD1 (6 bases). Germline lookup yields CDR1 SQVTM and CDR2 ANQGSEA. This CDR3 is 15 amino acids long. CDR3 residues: CSVKYSGTTNEKLFF. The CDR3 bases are TGCAGCGTTAAATACTCCGGGACAACGAATGAAAAACTGTTTTTT.

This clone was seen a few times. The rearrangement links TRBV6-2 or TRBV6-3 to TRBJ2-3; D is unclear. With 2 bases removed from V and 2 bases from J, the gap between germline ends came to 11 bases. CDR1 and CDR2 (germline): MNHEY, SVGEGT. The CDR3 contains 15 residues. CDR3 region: CASSYISHLTDTQYF. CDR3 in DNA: TGTGCCAGCAGTTACATATCACACCTCACAGATACGCAGTATTTT.

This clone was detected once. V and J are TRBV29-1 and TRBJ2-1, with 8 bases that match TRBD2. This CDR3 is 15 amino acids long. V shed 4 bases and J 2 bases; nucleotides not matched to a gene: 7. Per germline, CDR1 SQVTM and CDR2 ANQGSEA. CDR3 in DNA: TGCAGCGTTGTACCGGGACTAGGGCCCTACAATGAGCAGTTCTTC. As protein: CSVVPGLGPYNEQFF.

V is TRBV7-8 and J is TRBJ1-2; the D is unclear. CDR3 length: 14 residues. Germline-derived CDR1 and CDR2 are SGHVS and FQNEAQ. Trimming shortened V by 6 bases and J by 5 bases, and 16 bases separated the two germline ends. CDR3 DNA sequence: TGTGCCAGCAGTCCGGCGGGTAGATTTTATGGCTACACCTTC. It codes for CASSPAGRFYGYTF.

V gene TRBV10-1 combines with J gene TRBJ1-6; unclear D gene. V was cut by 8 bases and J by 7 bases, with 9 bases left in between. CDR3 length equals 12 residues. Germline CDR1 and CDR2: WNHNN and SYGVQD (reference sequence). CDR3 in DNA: TGCGCCAGCTGGCAGTCGAATTCACCCCTCCACTTT. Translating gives CASWQSNSPLHF.

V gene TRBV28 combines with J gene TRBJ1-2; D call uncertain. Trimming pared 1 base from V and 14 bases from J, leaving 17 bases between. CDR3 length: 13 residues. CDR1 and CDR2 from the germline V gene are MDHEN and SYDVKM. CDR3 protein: CASSLSLRREVTF. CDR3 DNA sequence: TGTGCCAGCAGTTTATCGCTTCGAAGGGAGGTAACCTTC.

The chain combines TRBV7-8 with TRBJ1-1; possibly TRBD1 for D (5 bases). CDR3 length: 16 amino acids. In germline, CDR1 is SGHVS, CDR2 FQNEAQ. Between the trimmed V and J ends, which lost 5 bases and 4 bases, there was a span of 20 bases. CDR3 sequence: CASSPSVGRLATEAFF. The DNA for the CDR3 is TGTGCCAGCAGCCCCTCGGTGGGGCGCCTCGCCACTGAAGCTTTCTTT.

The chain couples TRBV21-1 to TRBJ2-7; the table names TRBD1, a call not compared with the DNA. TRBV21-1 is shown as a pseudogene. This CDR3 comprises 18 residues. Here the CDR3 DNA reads TGTGCCAGCAGCAAAGGGGCCTCGACAGGGCCCAACTCCTACGAGCAGTACGTC. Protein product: CASSKGASTGPNSYEQYV.

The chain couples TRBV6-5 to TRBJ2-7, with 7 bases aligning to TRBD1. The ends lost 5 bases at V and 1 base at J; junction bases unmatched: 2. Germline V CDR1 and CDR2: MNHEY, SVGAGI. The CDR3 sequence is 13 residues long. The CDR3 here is CASSRQGSYEQYV. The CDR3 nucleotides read TGTGCCAGCAGTCGACAGGGATCCTACGAGCAGTACGTC.

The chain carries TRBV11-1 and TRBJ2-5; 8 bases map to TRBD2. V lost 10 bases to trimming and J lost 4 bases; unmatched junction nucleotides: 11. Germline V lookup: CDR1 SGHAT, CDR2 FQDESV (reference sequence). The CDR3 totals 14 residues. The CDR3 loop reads CATEVGGAGETQYF. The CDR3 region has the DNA TGTGCCACCGAAGTCGGGGGGGCCGGAGAGACCCAGTACTTC.

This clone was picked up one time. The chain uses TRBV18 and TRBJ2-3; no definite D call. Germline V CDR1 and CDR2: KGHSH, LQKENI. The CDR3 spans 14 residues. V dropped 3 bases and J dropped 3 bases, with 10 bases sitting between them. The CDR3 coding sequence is TGTGCCAGCTCACCCCCCTCGGGTACAGATACGCAGTATTTT. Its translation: CASSPPSGTDTQYF.

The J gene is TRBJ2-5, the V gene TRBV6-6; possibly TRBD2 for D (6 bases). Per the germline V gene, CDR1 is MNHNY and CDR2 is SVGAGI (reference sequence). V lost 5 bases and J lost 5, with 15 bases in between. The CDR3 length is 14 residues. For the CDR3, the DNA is TGTGCCAGCAGTCCTACGCCAGGAGGGGAGACCCAGTACTTC. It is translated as CASSPTPGGETQYF.

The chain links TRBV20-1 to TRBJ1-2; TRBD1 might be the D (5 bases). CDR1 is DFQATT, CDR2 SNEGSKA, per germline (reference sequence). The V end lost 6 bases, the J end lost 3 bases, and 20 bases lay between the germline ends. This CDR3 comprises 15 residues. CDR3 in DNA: TGCAGTGCGAGTGGGCAGGACATTTCCTACTATGGCTACACCTTC. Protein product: CSASGQDISYYGYTF.

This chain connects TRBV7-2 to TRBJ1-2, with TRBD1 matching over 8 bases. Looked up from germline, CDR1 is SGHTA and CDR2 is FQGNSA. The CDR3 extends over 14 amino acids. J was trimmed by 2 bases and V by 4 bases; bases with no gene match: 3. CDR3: CASSSDRGNYGYTF. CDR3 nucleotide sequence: TGTGCCAGCAGCTCAGACAGGGGAAACTATGGCTACACCTTC.

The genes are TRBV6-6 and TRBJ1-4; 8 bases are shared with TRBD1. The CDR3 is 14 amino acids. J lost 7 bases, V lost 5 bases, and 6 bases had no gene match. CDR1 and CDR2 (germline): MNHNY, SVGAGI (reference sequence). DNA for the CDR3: TGTGCCAGCAGTACCCAGGGGGCCTTTGAAAAACTGTTTTTT. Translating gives CASSTQGAFEKLFF.

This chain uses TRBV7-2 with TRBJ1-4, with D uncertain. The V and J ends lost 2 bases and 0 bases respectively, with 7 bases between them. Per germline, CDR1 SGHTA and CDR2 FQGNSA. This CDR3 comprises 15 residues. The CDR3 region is CASSLTQTTNEKLFF. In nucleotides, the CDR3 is TGTGCCAGCAGCTTAACACAGACAACTAATGAAAAACTGTTTTTT.